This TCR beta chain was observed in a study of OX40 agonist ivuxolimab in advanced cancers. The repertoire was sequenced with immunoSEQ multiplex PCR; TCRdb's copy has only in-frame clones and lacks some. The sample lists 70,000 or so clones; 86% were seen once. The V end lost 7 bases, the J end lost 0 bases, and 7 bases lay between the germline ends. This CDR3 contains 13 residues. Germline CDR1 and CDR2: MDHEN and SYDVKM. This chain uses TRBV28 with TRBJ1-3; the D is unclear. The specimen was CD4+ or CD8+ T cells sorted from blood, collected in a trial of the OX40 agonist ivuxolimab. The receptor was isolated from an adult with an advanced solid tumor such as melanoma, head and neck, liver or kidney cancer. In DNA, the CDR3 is TGTGCCAGCACCCCGCTCTCTGGAAACACCATATATTTT. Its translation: CASTPLSGNTIYF.